This T cell receptor (beta chain) is drawn from a study of blood T cell repertoires in COVID-19. In germline, CDR1 is MNHEY, CDR2 SVGAGI. V trimming: 7 bases; J trimming: 0 bases; junction bases outside the gene matches: 8. The CDR3 contains 15 residues. The data were produced by immunoSEQ multiplex PCR, yet TCRdb's version contains in-frame clones alone and is incomplete. This table holds about 130,000 clones, roughly 86% found once. The sample consisted of peripheral blood. V gene TRBV6-5 combines with J gene TRBJ2-5; 7 bases line up with TRBD1. This TCR was recovered from a human donor in a cohort sampled during active COVID-19. The CDR3 DNA reads TGTGCCAGCATTCTTAACAGGGGCTACCAAGAGACCCAGTACTTC. This codes for CASILNRGYQETQYF.